The clone carrying this T cell receptor (beta chain) was recorded a few times. Its antigen is not identified. These data are taken from a study of neurological immune-mediated disorders. Study-wide background: Relapsing-remitting disease was seen in about 90% of the roughly 34 multiple sclerosis patients, and secondary progressive disease was seen in 3.

The V gene's germline CDR1 is LGHDT and CDR2 YNNKEL (reference sequence). The CDR3 is 16 amino acids. The V and J ends lost 0 bases and 1 base respectively, with 12 bases between them. Via MiXCR, TCRdb re-called the 5' RACE reads, giving one row per CDR3 protein. This sample carries 87,000 or so distinct CDR3 sequences, roughly 4% of them seen once, and the ten largest clones take approximately 5.9%. Points from the study as a whole: As far as clinical or MRI features were concerned, none was associated with the multiple sclerosis repertoire cluster.

The sequenced sample consisted of PBMCs. The source of this sequence is a woman younger than 30 with multiple sclerosis. The chain is built from TRBV3-1 and TRBJ1-1; D not resolved. DNA of the CDR3: TGTGCCAGCAGCCAAGATGAGCCTAGGGCGAACACTGAAGCTTTCTTT. This encodes CASSQDEPRANTEAFF.